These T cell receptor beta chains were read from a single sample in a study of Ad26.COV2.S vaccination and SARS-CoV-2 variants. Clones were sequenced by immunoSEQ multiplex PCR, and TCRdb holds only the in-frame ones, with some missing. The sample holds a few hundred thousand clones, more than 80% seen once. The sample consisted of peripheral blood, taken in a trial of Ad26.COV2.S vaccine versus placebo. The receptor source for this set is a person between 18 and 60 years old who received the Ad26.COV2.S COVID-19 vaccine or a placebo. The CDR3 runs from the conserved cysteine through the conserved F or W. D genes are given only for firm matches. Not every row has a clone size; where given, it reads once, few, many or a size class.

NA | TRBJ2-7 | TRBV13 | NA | CASSFPGLHHEQYF | TGTGCCAGCAGCTTCCCGGGCCTCCACCACGAGCAGTACTTC
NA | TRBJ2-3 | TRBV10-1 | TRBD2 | CASSHYLAEDSTDTQYF | TGCGCCAGCAGCCACTACCTAGCGGAAGACAGCACAGATACGCAGTATTTT
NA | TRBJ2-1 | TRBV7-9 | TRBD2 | CASSSTSGRSYNEQFF | TGTGCCAGCAGCTCTACTAGCGGGAGATCCTACAATGAGCAGTTCTTC
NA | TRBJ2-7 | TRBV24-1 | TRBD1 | CATSDPGTGTYEQYF | TGTGCCACCAGTGATCCCGGGACAGGCACCTACGAGCAGTACTTC
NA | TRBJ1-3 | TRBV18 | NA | CASSPAGRDTIYF | TGTGCCAGCTCACCAGCTGGGCGGGACACCATATATTTT
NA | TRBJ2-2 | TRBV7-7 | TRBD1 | CASTPRLGQVGLNTGELFF | TGTGCCAGCACCCCTCGGCTGGGACAGGTCGGATTAAACACCGGGGAGCTGTTTTTT
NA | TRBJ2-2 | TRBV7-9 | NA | CASRKRGSTNTGELFF | TGTGCCAGCAGGAAAAGGGGGAGCACAAACACCGGGGAGCTGTTTTTT
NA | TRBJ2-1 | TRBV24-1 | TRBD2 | CATSDSGSNNEQFF | TGTGCCACCAGTGATAGCGGGAGTAACAATGAGCAGTTCTTC
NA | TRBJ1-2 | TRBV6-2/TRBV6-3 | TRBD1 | CASSFPPRTGGYGYTF | TGTGCCAGCAGTTTCCCTCCTAGGACAGGGGGCTATGGCTACACCTTC
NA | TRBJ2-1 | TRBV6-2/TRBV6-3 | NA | CASSSLTGRGVEQFF | TGTGCCAGCAGTTCTTTGACAGGTCGAGGGGTTGAGCAGTTCTTC
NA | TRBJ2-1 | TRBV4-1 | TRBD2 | CASSPRLAGGFEQFF | TGCGCCAGCAGCCCTAGACTAGCGGGAGGGTTTGAGCAGTTCTTC
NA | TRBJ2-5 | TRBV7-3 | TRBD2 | CASSYTSGRPGETQYF | TGTGCCAGCAGCTACACTAGCGGGAGGCCCGGGGAGACCCAGTACTTC
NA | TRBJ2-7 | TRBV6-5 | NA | CASSYPPSERTYEQYF | TGTGCCAGCAGTTACCCCCCTAGCGAGAGAACCTACGAGCAGTACTTC
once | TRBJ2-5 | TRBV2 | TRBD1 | CASRRTGGRETQYF | TGTGCCAGCCGACGGACAGGGGGTAGGGAGACCCAGTACTTC
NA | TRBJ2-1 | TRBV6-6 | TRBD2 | CASSRGLAGPLNEQFF | TGTGCCAGCAGTCGCGGACTAGCAGGACCCCTCAATGAGCAGTTCTTC
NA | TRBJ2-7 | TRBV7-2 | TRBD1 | CASSFRDRTHYEQYF | TGTGCCAGCAGCTTTCGGGACAGGACTCACTACGAGCAGTACTTC
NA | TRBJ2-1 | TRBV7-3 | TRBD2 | CASSSGAGEQFF | TGTGCCAGCAGCTCAGGAGCGGGGGAGCAGTTCTTC
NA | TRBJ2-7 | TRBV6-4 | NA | CASSDSVGVYDEQYF | TGTGCCAGCAGTGACTCAGTGGGAGTTTATGACGAGCAGTACTTC
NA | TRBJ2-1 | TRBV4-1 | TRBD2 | CASRGTSFEQFF | TGCGCCAGCAGGGGGACTAGCTTTGAGCAGTTCTTC
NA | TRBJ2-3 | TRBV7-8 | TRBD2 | CATEAYKTSGNTDTQYF | TGTGCCACCGAAGCTTATAAAACTAGCGGGAACACAGATACGCAGTATTTT
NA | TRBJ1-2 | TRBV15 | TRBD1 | CATSGPGQPPYGYTF | TGTGCCACCAGCGGCCCGGGACAGCCTCCCTATGGCTACACCTTC
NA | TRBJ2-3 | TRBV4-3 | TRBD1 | CASSQDLQTGGTDTQYF | TGCGCCAGCAGCCAAGATCTCCAAACAGGGGGCACAGATACGCAGTATTTT
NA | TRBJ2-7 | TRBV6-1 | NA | CASSEADYSYEQYF | TGTGCCAGCAGTGAAGCGGACTATTCCTACGAGCAGTACTTC
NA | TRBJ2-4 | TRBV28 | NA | CASSLWRGGEAKNIQYF | TGTGCCAGCAGTTTATGGAGGGGGGGGGAAGCCAAAAACATTCAGTACTTC
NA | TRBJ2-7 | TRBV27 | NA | CASSYRRPYEQYF | TGTGCCAGCAGTTACCGCCGTCCCTACGAGCAGTACTTC
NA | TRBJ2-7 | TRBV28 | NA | CASSFGDRASSDPGEQYF | TGTGCCAGCAGTTTCGGAGACAGGGCCTCTAGCGACCCGGGCGAGCAGTACTTC
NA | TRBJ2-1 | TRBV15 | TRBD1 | CATSRGQGANEQFF | TGTGCCACCAGCAGGGGACAGGGGGCAAATGAGCAGTTCTTC
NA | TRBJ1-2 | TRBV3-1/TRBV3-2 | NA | CASSQTRGESYGYTF | TGTGCCAGCAGCCAAACTAGGGGGGAATCGTATGGCTACACCTTC
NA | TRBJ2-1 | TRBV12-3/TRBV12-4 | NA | CASSFGLDNEQFF | TGTGCCAGCAGTTTCGGGCTAGACAATGAGCAGTTCTTC
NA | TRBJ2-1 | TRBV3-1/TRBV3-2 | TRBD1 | CASSPRQGLSYNEQFF | TGTGCCAGCAGCCCGAGACAGGGCCTATCCTACAATGAGCAGTTCTTC
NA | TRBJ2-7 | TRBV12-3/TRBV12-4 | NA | CASSGGPLEQYF | TGTGCCAGCAGCGGGGGTCCCCTCGAGCAGTACTTC
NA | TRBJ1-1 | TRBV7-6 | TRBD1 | CASSLTGTGLTEAFF | TGTGCCAGCAGCTTAACCGGGACAGGGTTAACTGAAGCTTTCTTT
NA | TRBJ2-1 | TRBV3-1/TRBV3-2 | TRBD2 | CASSPGLAGASEQFF | TGTGCCAGCAGCCCGGGACTAGCGGGAGCCAGTGAGCAGTTCTTC
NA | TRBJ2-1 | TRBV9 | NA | CASSVGSDEQFF | TGTGCCAGCAGCGTAGGTAGCGATGAGCAGTTCTTC
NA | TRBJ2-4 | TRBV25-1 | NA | CASKGTKNIQYF | TGTGCCAGCAAGGGGACCAAAAACATTCAGTACTTC
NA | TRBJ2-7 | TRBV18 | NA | CASSPPPGTYEQYF | TGTGCCAGCTCACCACCGCCGGGTACCTACGAGCAGTACTTC
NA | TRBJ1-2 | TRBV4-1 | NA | CASSQDGLRGVYGYTF | TGCGCCAGCAGCCAAGATGGGTTGCGGGGGGTCTATGGCTACACCTTC
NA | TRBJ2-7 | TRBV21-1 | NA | CASSPKAFLGGYEQYF | TGTGCCAGCAGCCCCAAAGCATTCCTCGGCGGCTACGAGCAGTACTTC
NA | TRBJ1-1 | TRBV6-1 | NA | CASSEALLGGGTEAFF | TGTGCCAGCAGTGAAGCGCTTCTGGGGGGCGGGACTGAAGCTTTCTTT
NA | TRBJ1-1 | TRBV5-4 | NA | CASSLAITGLLNTEAFF | TGTGCCAGCAGCTTGGCCATTACAGGATTATTGAACACTGAAGCTTTCTTT
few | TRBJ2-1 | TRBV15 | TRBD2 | CATSRDTSGSDEQFF | TGTGCCACCAGCAGGGATACTAGCGGGAGTGATGAGCAGTTCTTC
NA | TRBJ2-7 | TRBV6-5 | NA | CASSTRYYEQYF | TGTGCCAGCAGTACTAGGTACTACGAGCAGTACTTC
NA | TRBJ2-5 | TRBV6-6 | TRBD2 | CASSLLRTSGVEETQYF | TGTGCCAGCAGTCTACTTCGGACTAGCGGGGTGGAAGAGACCCAGTACTTC
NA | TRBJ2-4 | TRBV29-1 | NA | CSAPPGARPTGDIQYF | TGCAGCGCCCCTCCCGGGGCCCGACCAACAGGCGACATTCAGTACTTC
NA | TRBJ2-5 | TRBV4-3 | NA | CASSHQQGPETQYF | TGCGCCAGCAGCCACCAGCAGGGGCCGGAGACCCAGTACTTC